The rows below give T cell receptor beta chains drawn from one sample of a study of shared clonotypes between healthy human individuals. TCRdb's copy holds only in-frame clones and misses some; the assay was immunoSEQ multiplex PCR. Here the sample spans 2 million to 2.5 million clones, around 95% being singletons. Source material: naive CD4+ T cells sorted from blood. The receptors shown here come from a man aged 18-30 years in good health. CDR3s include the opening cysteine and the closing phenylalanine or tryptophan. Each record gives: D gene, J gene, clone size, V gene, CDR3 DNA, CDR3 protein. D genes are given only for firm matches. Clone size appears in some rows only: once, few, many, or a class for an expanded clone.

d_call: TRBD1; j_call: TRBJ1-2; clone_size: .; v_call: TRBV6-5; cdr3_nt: TGTGCCAGCAGCCGTACGGGACAGGGCTTCGCTGGCTACACCTTC; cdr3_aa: CASSRTGQGFAGYTF
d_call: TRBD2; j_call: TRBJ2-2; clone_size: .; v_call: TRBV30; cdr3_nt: TGTGCCTGGAGTGCTTCTCGGACTAGCGGGGGAAAAGGCCTCGGGGAGCTGTTTTTT; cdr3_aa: CAWSASRTSGGKGLGELFF
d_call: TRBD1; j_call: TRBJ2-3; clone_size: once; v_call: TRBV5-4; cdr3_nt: TGTGCCAGCAGCTTGAACAGGGGGCAGGGTGGTACGCAGTATTTT; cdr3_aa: CASSLNRGQGGTQYF
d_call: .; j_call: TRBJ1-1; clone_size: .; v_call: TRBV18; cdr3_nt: TGTGCCAGCTCACCCTCGACTAATTCAAACACTGAAGCTTTCTTT; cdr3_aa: CASSPSTNSNTEAFF
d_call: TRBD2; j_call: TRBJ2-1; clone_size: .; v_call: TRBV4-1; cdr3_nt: TGCGCCAGCAGCCGAGTTCCTGTTAGCGGGTCCTACAATGAGCAGTTCTTC; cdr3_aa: CASSRVPVSGSYNEQFF
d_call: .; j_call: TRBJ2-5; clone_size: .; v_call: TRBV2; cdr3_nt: TGTGCCAGCAGTGTCATAGCGTTGGGGGAGACCCAGTACTTC; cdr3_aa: CASSVIALGETQYF
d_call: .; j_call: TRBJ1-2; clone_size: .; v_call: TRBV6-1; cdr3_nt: TGTGCCAGCAGTGAAGCCCTTAACTATGGCTACACCTTC; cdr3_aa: CASSEALNYGYTF
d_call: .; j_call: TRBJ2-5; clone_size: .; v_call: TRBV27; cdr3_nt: TGTGCCAGCAGTTTGACCCGAGGGGCTCAAGAGACCCAGTACTTC; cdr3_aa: CASSLTRGAQETQYF
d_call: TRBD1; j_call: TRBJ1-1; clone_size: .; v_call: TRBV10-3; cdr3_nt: TGTGCCGTTGGCACAGGGGGCACACGACCCGTTGGGGCTTTCTTT; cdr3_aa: CAVGTGGTRPVGAFF
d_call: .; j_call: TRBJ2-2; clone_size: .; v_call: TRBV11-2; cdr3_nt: TGTGCCAGCAGCTCCAGGGGAGATACGAACACCGGGGAGCTGTTTTTT; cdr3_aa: CASSSRGDTNTGELFF
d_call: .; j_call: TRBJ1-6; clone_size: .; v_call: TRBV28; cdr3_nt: TGTGCCAGCAGACAGAATACCCCAGGGAGCTCCTATAATTCACCCCTCCACTTT; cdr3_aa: CASRQNTPGSSYNSPLHF
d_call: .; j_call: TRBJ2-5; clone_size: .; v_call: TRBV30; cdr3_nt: TGTGCCTGGAGTGTGTGGCAGCCTAAAGAGACCCAGTACTTC; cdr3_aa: CAWSVWQPKETQYF
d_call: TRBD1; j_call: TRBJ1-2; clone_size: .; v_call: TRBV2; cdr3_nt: TGTGCCAGCAGTGTTCGACAGGGCCTTTATGGCTACACCTTC; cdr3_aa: CASSVRQGLYGYTF
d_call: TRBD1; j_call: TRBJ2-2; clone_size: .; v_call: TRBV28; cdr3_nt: TGTGCCAGCAGCCTGGGACAGCGTAAGACCGGGGAGCTGTTTTTT; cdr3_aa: CASSLGQRKTGELFF
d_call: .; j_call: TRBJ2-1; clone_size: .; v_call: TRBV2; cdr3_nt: TGTGCCAGTGCAAGACTCGTACATGGCTACAATGAGCAGTTCTTC; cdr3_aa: CASARLVHGYNEQFF
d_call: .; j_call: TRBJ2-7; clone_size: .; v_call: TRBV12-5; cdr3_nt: TGTGCTAGTGGTTTGGGCGGCAAAATGGACTACGAGCAGTACTTC; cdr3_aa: CASGLGGKMDYEQYF
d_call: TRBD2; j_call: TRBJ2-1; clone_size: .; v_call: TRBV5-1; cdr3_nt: TGCGCCAGCAGCTTGGCTAGCGGGAGAGGAAATGAGCAGTTCTTC; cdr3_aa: CASSLASGRGNEQFF
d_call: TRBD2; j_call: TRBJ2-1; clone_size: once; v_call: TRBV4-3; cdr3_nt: TGCGCCAGCAGCACTTACCTAGCGGAATCCTACAATGAGCAGTTCTTC; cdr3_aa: CASSTYLAESYNEQFF
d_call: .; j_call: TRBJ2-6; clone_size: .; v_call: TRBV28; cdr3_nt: TGTGCCAGCAGTCTGGGGGGCGCTGGGGCCAACGTCCTGACTTTC; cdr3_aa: CASSLGGAGANVLTF
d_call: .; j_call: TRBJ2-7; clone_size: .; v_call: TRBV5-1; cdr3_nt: TGCGCCAGCAGCGTCGGGACGGATACCTACGAGCAGTACTTC; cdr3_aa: CASSVGTDTYEQYF
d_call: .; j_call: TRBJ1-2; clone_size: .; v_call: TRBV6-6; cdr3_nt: TGTGCCAGCAACCGGGATATCGGCTATGGCTACACCTTC; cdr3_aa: CASNRDIGYGYTF
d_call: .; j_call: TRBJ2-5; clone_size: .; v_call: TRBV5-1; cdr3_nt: TGCGCCAGCAGCTTGGGCCGGCCGTACCAAGAGACCCAGTACTTC; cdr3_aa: CASSLGRPYQETQYF
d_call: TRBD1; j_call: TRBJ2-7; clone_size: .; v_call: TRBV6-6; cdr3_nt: TGTGCCAGCAGCTCCCGACAGGGATTCTCCTACGAGCAGTACTTC; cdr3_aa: CASSSRQGFSYEQYF
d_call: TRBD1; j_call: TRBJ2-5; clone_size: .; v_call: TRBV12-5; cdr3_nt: TGTGCTAGTGGTTTTGGACAGGCCCTGGGAGAGACCCAGTACTTC; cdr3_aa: CASGFGQALGETQYF
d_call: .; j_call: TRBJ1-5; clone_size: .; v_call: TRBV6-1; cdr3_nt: TGTGCCAGCAGTGAAACAGCTAGCAATCAGCCCCAGCATTTT; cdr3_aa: CASSETASNQPQHF
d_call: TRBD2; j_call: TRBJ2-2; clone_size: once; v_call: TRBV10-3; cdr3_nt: TGTGCCATCCGTGCGGGCGGGAGGGCGAACACCGGGGAGCTGTTTTTT; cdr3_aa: CAIRAGGRANTGELFF
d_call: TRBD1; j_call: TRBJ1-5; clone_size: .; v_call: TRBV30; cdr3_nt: TGTGCCTGGAGTAAGGACAGGGGGCGGAGGGATAGCAATCAGCCCCAGCATTTT; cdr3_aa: CAWSKDRGRRDSNQPQHF
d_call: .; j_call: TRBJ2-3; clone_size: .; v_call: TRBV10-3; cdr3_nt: TGTGCCATCAGTGTCGATCGTATTGATACGCAGTATTTT; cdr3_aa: CAISVDRIDTQYF
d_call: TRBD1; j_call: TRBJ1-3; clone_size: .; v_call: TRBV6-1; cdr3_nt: TGTGCCAGCAGTGAGACAGGGGGCGGAAACACCATATATTTT; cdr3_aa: CASSETGGGNTIYF
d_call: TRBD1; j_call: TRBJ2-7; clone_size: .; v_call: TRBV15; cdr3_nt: TGTGCCACCAGCAGAACGGACAGGGGGAACGAGCAGTACTTC; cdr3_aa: CATSRTDRGNEQYF
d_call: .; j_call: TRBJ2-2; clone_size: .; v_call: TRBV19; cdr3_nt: TGTGCCAGTAGCCGGACGCTTTGGAACACCGGGGAGCTGTTTTTT; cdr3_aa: CASSRTLWNTGELFF
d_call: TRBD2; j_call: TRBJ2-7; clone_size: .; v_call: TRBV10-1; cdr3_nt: TGCGCCAGCAGTGAGACTAGCGGGATTTACGAGCAGTACTTC; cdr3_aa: CASSETSGIYEQYF
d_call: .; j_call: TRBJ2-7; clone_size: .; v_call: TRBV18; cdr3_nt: TGTGCCAGCTCACCTGACAGCTCCTACGAGCAGTACTTC; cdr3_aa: CASSPDSSYEQYF
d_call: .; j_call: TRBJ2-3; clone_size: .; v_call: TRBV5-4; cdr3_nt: TGTGCCAGCAGCTTGGGGATAGGCAATACGCAGTATTTT; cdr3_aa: CASSLGIGNTQYF
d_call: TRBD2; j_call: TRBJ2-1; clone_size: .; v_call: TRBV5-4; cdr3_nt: TGTGCCAGCAGCCCCGGGACTAGCGGGGGGTACAATGAGCAGTTCTTC; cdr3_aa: CASSPGTSGGYNEQFF
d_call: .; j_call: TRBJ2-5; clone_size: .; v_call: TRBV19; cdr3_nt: TGTGCCAGTAGTATAGATGGGGCAGGGGAAGAGACCCAGTACTTC; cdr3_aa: CASSIDGAGEETQYF
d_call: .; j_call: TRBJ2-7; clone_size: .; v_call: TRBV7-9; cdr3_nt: TGTGCCAGCAAACACATTGACAGCGAGTACGAGCAGTACTTC; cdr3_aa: CASKHIDSEYEQYF
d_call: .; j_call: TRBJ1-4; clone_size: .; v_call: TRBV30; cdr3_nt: TGTGCCTGGAGTACGGGTGATGAAAAACTGTTTTTT; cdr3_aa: CAWSTGDEKLFF